Presented here are 28 T cell receptor beta chains from one specimen sequenced in a study of patients and donors after allogeneic stem cell transplantation. TCRdb called the RT-PCR reads again in MiXCR, with one record for every CDR3 protein. The repertoire consists of a few hundred thousand distinct CDR3 sequences, with 35% to 45% occurring once and the leading ten covering around 10%. Sequenced input: blood, either unsorted or a sorted T cell fraction (not recorded which). The source is a human donor who was either an allogeneic HSCT recipient or a stem cell or donor lymphocyte infusion donor (not recorded which). It is not recorded whose cells these are; they may come from a transplant donor.

In this sample, this clonotype turned up a few times. This chain links TRBV20-1 with TRBJ1-2; D is ambiguous. Germline CDR1 reads DFQATT; CDR2 reads SNEGSKA (reference sequence). This CDR3 is built from 13 residues. The germline V and J ends were trimmed by 6 bases and 2 bases, with 13 bases remaining between them. CDR3: CSATSSTNYGYTF. The CDR3 coding sequence is TGCAGTGCCACGTCCAGTACCAACTATGGCTACACCTTC.

This chain connects TRBV12-3 or TRBV12-4 to TRBJ2-7, with 9 bases matching TRBD1. There are 15 residues in the CDR3. V lost 5 bases and J lost 2; bases outside the gene matches: 7. CDR3 sequence (DNA): TGTGCCAGCAGTCTAAGTCGGGACAGGGCCTACGAGCAGTACTTC. Protein sequence: CASSLSRDRAYEQYF.

This clonotype turned up a few times. This chain links TRBV12-3 or TRBV12-4 with TRBJ1-5, with a tentative D call TRBD1 (5 bases). The CDR3 is 14 amino acids. Trimming shortened V by 6 bases and J by 4 bases, and 13 bases separated the two germline ends. CDR3 nucleotide sequence: TGTGCCAGCAGCACCGGGACCGCTAATCAGCCCCAGCATTTT. Its translation: CASSTGTANQPQHF.

This chain joins TRBV6-6 and TRBJ2-7; D is perhaps TRBD2 (5 bases). Germline CDR1 reads MNHNY; CDR2 reads SVGAGI (reference sequence). The CDR3 runs 17 residues. V gave up 0 bases and J gave up 3 bases, with 18 bases separating them. This CDR3 reads CASSYSPTGRWGYEQYF. In DNA, the CDR3 is TGTGCCAGCAGTTACTCACCGACGGGGAGATGGGGCTACGAGCAGTACTTC.

The genes are TRBV20-1 and TRBJ1-3; D possibly corresponds to TRBD1 (5 bases). This CDR3 contains 13 residues. Trimming removed 3 bases at V and 4 bases at J, with 10 bases between. Germline CDR1 DFQATT, CDR2 SNEGSKA (reference sequence). The CDR3 nucleotides are TGCAGTGCTAGGCGGGGCGACGGAAACACCATATATTTT. This gives the protein CSARRGDGNTIYF.

This clonotype has just a few counts. CDR3 nucleotides: TGTGCCAGCAGCCTCCAAGTTATCTGGCAGCCCCAGCATTTT. Its protein is CASSLQVIWQPQHF. The V gene is TRBV12-3 or TRBV12-4, the J gene TRBJ1-5; no firm D call. The CDR3 sequence is 14 residues long. V gave up 6 bases and J gave up 7 bases, with 16 bases separating them.

This chain links TRBV12-3 or TRBV12-4 with TRBJ2-3; the match to TRBD2 covers 7 bases. This CDR3 region has 16 residues. V lost 7 bases and J lost 3; bases outside the gene matches: 13. CDR3 in DNA: TGTGCCAGCACCCTCCACCCCGGGGGGTCAACAGATACGCAGTATTTT. It translates to CASTLHPGGSTDTQYF.

The gene calls are TRBV18 and TRBJ2-7, with 9 bases matching TRBD1. With 5 bases clipped from V and 5 bases from J, the junction kept 10 bases outside the gene matches. The germline CDR1 and CDR2 sequences are KGHSH and LQKENI. The CDR3 totals 15 residues. The CDR3 protein is CASSSLQGAENEQYF. CDR3 nucleotides: TGTGCCAGCTCATCTCTACAGGGGGCGGAAAACGAGCAGTACTTC. The full variable domain, with the rest looked up from reference TRBV18 and TRBJ2-7, is NAGVMQNPRHLVRRRGQEARLRCSPMKGHSHVYWYRQLPEEGLKFMVYLQKENIIDESGMPKERFSAEFPKEGPSILRIQQVVRGDSAAYFCASSSLQGAENEQYFGPGTRLTVT.

This clonotype was seen at least ten times. V is TRBV10-3 and J is TRBJ1-2, with D possibly TRBD1 on 5 matching bases. Germline V gene data show CDR1 as ENHRY and CDR2 as SYGVKD. The CDR3 is 14 amino acids. V was shortened by 2 bases and J by 3 bases, with 10 bases between the two germline ends. The CDR3 region has the DNA TGTGCCATCAGTGAGAAACAGGCCCACTATGGCTACACCTTC. Protein: CAISEKQAHYGYTF.

The chain joins TRBV7-9 to TRBJ2-5; TRBD1 is a possible D gene (6 bases). CDR3 length equals 15 residues. Germline-derived CDR1 and CDR2 are SEHNR and FQNEAQ (reference sequence). Trimming took off 1 base at V and 5 bases at J, with 14 bases between the two ends. The CDR3 reads CASSLGAGVFETQYF. CDR3 nucleotide sequence: TGTGCCAGCAGCTTAGGTGCAGGGGTCTTCGAGACCCAGTACTTC. The full variable domain, rest sourced from reference TRBV7-9 and TRBJ2-5, is DTGVSQNPRHKITKRGQNVTFRCDPISEHNRLYWYRQTLGQGPEFLTYFQNEAQLEKSRLLSDRFSAERPKGSFSTLEIQRTEQGDSAMYLCASSLGAGVFETQYFGPGTRLLVL.

V and J are TRBV15 and TRBJ2-2; 7 bases fit TRBD2. In germline, CDR1 is LNHNV, CDR2 YYDKDF (reference sequence). J lost 0 bases, V lost 2 bases, and 12 bases had no gene match. The CDR3 loop spans 19 amino acids. The CDR3 nucleotides read TGTGCCACCAGCAGAACATTTGATGGGACTACCACGAACACCGGGGAGCTGTTTTTT. This encodes CATSRTFDGTTTNTGELFF. The variable domain in full, completed from reference TRBV15 and TRBJ2-2, reads DAMVIQNPRYQVTQFGKPVTLSCSQTLNHNVMYWYQQKSSQAPKLLFHYYDKDFNNEADTPDNFQSRRPNTSFCFLDIRSPGLGDTAMYLCATSRTFDGTTTNTGELFFGEGSRLTVL.

V is TRBV28 and J is TRBJ2-7; a possible D gene is TRBD1 (5 bases). The CDR3 has 15 amino acids. The V gene lost 2 bases and the J gene lost 4 bases, with 15 bases spanning the gap. The germline gives CDR1 MDHEN, CDR2 SYDVKM. The CDR3 nucleotides read TGTGCCAGCAGTTTACCAGGGTACCATTATTACGAGCAGTACTTC. Residues: CASSLPGYHYYEQYF.

This clonotype came up many times. V gene TRBV6-5 combines with J gene TRBJ1-1; D not certain. V lost 11 bases and J 3 bases, leaving 19 bases between the germline ends. The length of the CDR3 is 14 residues. Germline-derived CDR1 and CDR2 are MNHEY and SVGAGI. The CDR3 protein is CAVQRTIYDTEAFF. The DNA of the CDR3 is TGTGCCGTACAGAGGACGATTTATGACACTGAAGCTTTCTTT.

This clonotype was detected only a few times. The genes are TRBV7-9 and TRBJ2-3; D unclear. Germline-derived CDR1 and CDR2 are SEHNR and FQNEAQ (reference sequence). The CDR3 extends over 15 amino acids. V was cut by 1 base and J by 0 bases, with 8 bases left in between. CDR3 DNA sequence: TGTGCCAGCAGCTTAGGTCTCTCTAGCACAGATACGCAGTATTTT. Translating gives CASSLGLSSTDTQYF.

V is TRBV12-3 or TRBV12-4 and J is TRBJ2-3; 7 bases map to TRBD1. The CDR3 consists of 14 residues. J was trimmed by 2 bases and V by 5 bases; bases with no gene match: 4. The DNA of the CDR3 is TGTGCCAGCAGTCGGGACAGAAACACAGATACGCAGTATTTT. Translating gives CASSRDRNTDTQYF.

This clonotype was observed a few times. This sequence joins TRBV29-1 and TRBJ2-7; D is perhaps TRBD1 (6 bases). V was shortened by 1 base and J by 3 bases, with 10 bases between the two germline ends. Germline loops: CDR1 SQVTM, CDR2 ANQGSEA. This CDR3 has 13 residues. Written as DNA, the CDR3 is TGCAGCGTTGAAGGGAAAGGGGGCTACGAGCAGTACTTC. Translation gives CSVEGKGGYEQYF.

The CDR3 sequence: CSGGRGGIAEAFF. The CDR3 DNA reads TGCAGTGGCGGACGCGGAGGGATCGCTGAAGCTTTCTTT. The V call is TRBV20-1, the J call TRBJ1-1; unclear D gene. The CDR3 contains 13 residues. Germline lookup yields CDR1 DFQATT and CDR2 SNEGSKA (reference sequence). Trimming pared 7 bases from V and 6 bases from J, leaving 18 bases between.

This clonotype was seen more than once but under ten times. This chain joins TRBV7-9 and TRBJ1-2; D unclear. CDR3 length: 14 residues. Germline V CDR1 and CDR2: SEHNR, FQNEAQ (reference sequence). Trimming shortened V by 1 base and J by 4 bases, and 10 bases separated the two germline ends. The CDR3 DNA reads as TGTGCCAGCAGCTTAGGGAGGCTGAGCTATGGCTACACCTTC. It specifies CASSLGRLSYGYTF.

The chain links TRBV10-3 to TRBJ2-3; TRBD1 aligns across 7 bases. The CDR3 is 12 amino acids. Looked up from germline, CDR1 is ENHRY and CDR2 is SYGVKD. The CDR3 sequence is CASTGNPDTQYF. CDR3 nucleotides: TGTGCGTCGACAGGGAACCCAGATACGCAGTATTTT.

The chain carries TRBV5-1 and TRBJ2-3; D is uncertain. Germline V lookup: CDR1 SGHRS, CDR2 YFSETQ. V dropped 0 bases and J dropped 0 bases, with 2 bases sitting between them. CDR3 size: 13 residues. The CDR3 is CASSLDSTDTQYF. CDR3 coding DNA: TGCGCCAGCAGCTTGGACAGCACAGATACGCAGTATTTT.

The V gene is TRBV7-9, the J gene TRBJ2-1, with a possible D match to TRBD2 (6 bases). Germline lookup yields CDR1 SEHNR and CDR2 FQNEAQ (reference sequence). The V end lost 10 bases, the J end lost 4 bases, and 8 bases lay between the germline ends. CDR3 length equals 11 residues. DNA for the CDR3: TGTGCCACCGGGACTTACAATGAGCAGTTCTTC. Translating gives CATGTYNEQFF.

The V call is TRBV5-1, the J call TRBJ2-3; 7 bases line up with TRBD1. The CDR3 sequence is 16 residues long. CDR1 is SGHRS and CDR2 is YFSETQ in the germline V gene. J gave up 3 bases and V 4 bases, and 11 bases lay outside the gene matches. CDR3 DNA sequence: TGCGCCAGCAGCACCCCCCGACAGGGTGGGACAGATACGCAGTATTTT. This gives the protein CASSTPRQGGTDTQYF.

This chain joins TRBV5-1 and TRBJ1-1; a weak D match, TRBD1 (6 bases). With 5 bases removed from V and 6 bases from J, the gap between germline ends came to 11 bases. Germline V gives CDR1 SGHRS, CDR2 YFSETQ. CDR3 length equals 12 residues. DNA for the CDR3: TGCGCCAGCAGTACAGGGAGGTCTGAAGCTTTCTTT. It specifies CASSTGRSEAFF. Full variable domain (rest looked up from reference TRBV5-1 and TRBJ1-1): KAGVTQTPRYLIKTRGQQVTLSCSPISGHRSVSWYQQTPGQGLQFLFEYFSETQRNKGNFPGRFSGRQFSNSRSEMNVSTLELGDSALYLCASSTGRSEAFFGQGTRLTVV.

This clonotype has just a few counts. This chain connects TRBV12-3 or TRBV12-4 to TRBJ1-2; D gene uncertain. This CDR3 is built from 12 residues. Trimming removed 5 bases at V and 5 bases at J, with 9 bases between. The CDR3 loop reads CASSVASYGYTF. In DNA form, the CDR3 reads TGTGCCAGCAGTGTGGCTTCGTATGGCTACACCTTC.

The chain recombines TRBV20-1 with TRBJ1-5; TRBD1 is a possible D gene (5 bases). The V gene lost 1 base and the J gene lost 2 bases, with 12 bases spanning the gap. The CDR3 loop spans 15 amino acids. Germline V gene sequence: CDR1 DFQATT, CDR2 SNEGSKA (reference sequence). The CDR3 sequence: CSARAWGRGNQPQHF. DNA for the CDR3: TGCAGTGCTAGAGCTTGGGGGAGGGGCAATCAGCCCCAGCATTTT.

This clonotype was seen repeatedly, ten times or more. The chain has TRBV12-3 or TRBV12-4 and TRBJ2-3; D may match TRBD1 or TRBD2 (5 bases each). V was pared by 5 bases and J by 2 bases, with 8 bases between. This CDR3 is 13 amino acids long. CDR3 region: CASSLGTTDTQYF. The CDR3 nucleotides are TGTGCCAGCAGTCTCGGGACCACAGATACGCAGTATTTT.

The chain employs TRBV5-1 and TRBJ2-7; TRBD1 aligns across 11 bases. Trimming took 1 base from V and 3 from J; bases not matched to a gene: 3. CDR3 length equals 15 residues. CDR1 SGHRS and CDR2 YFSETQ come from the germline V gene. The CDR3 spells CASSLRTGGDYEQYF. CDR3 DNA: TGCGCCAGCAGCTTGAGGACAGGGGGCGACTACGAGCAGTACTTC.

V is TRBV30 and J is TRBJ2-2, with D possibly TRBD1 on 6 matching bases. CDR3 length: 15 residues. Deletions cut 3 bases from V and 6 bases from J, with 17 bases between. Germline V gene sequence: CDR1 GTSNPN, CDR2 SVGIG (reference sequence). CDR3: CAWSAGDTQAGELFF. Here the CDR3 DNA reads TGTGCCTGGAGCGCTGGGGACACCCAGGCCGGGGAGCTGTTTTTT.